This T cell receptor (beta chain) appears in the sequencing data of a study of patients and donors after allogeneic stem cell transplantation. V shed 4 bases, J shed 3 bases, and the junction held 12 bases outside the gene matches. The CDR3 totals 16 residues. Germline loops: CDR1 MNHEY, CDR2 SVGAGI. Via MiXCR, TCRdb re-called the RT-PCR reads, giving one row per CDR3 protein. This sample yields roughly 200,000 distinct CDR3 sequences, of which 35% to 50% are seen a single time; 33% belongs to the top ten. This sequence originates from a human donor who was either an allogeneic HSCT recipient or a stem cell or donor lymphocyte infusion donor (not recorded which). It is not recorded whose cells these are; they may come from a transplant donor. The chain employs TRBV6-5 and TRBJ2-7, with 7 bases matching TRBD2. Material: blood, either unsorted or a sorted T cell fraction (not recorded which). The CDR3 DNA sequence: TGTGCCAGCAGTTTCCCACGGGGGGAATCGGGCTACGAGCAGTACTTC. Protein sequence: CASSFPRGESGYEQYF.